This T cell receptor (beta chain) was sequenced in a study of blood T cell repertoires in COVID-19. Study context: The study drew acute and convalescent COVID-19 samples from the United States, Italy and Spain. From T cells, B-cell-depleted T cells, or PBMCs came the material, which was cDNA or gDNA.

Source study methods: It was from reference gene primer amplification that nucleated cell counts were estimated. Data came from immunoSEQ multiplex PCR; TCRdb stores just in-frame clones and leaves some out. That table supplies the V and J calls and clone size; D and trimming were determined from the DNA. The table lists around 140,000 clones, approximately 80% of them singletons. Germline V gives CDR1 LNHDA, CDR2 SQIVND (reference sequence). V was trimmed by 8 bases and J by 0 bases, leaving 17 bases between them. This CDR3 comprises 16 residues. The sequenced material came from peripheral blood. The chain links TRBV19 to TRBJ1-5; TRBD1 might be the D (6 bases). This TCR was recovered from a man in his 60s with active or convalescent COVID-19. CDR3 coding DNA: TGTGCCAGTCGACAATTGGGGGGGCTTAGCAATCAGCCCCAGCATTTT. This sequence encodes CASRQLGGLSNQPQHF.